A single sample is the source of the 18 T cell receptor beta chains below, sequenced in a study of Graves' ophthalmopathy and Graves' hyperthyroidism. The sequenced template was RNA, covering the TCR beta CDR3 region. In the first round, RT-PCR was carried out with HTBI primers, and a multiplex PCR formed the second round. TCRdb used MiXCR to reprocess the multiplex PCR reads, holding one entry per CDR3 protein. Of 650,000 to 900,000 distinct CDR3 sequences in the sample, around 40% were seen once. Sequenced input: peripheral blood. The origin of the receptors is an adult man with Graves' ophthalmopathy.

Points on this clonotype: Just one base apart from a much larger clone, this may be a read error. The chain uses TRBV10-3 and TRBJ1-1; D is undetermined. Germline-derived CDR1 and CDR2 are ENHRY and SYGVKD. The CDR3 spans 13 residues. CDR3 amino acids: CAISDRAGTEASF. The CDR3 nucleotides read TGTGCCATCAGTGATCGGGCAGGCACTGAAGCTTCCTTT.

The V gene is TRBV4-2, the J gene TRBJ1-3; 7 bases are shared with TRBD1. From germline, CDR1 is LGHNA and CDR2 YNFKEQ. There are 16 residues in the CDR3. After removal of 5 bases from V and 2 bases from J, the junction contained 9 bases not matched to a gene. This chain's CDR3 is CASSRDQGDPGNTIYF. DNA for the CDR3: TGTGCCAGCAGCAGAGATCAGGGGGATCCTGGAAACACCATATATTTT.

This clonotype showed up just a few times. The chain is built from TRBV6-6 and TRBJ1-2; TRBD1 matches 7 bases. The length of the CDR3 is 14 residues. Germline values: CDR1 MNHNY, CDR2 SVGAGI (reference sequence). J gave up 4 bases and V 6 bases, and 8 bases lay outside the gene matches. The chain's CDR3 is CASSGTAKSYGYTF. DNA for the CDR3: TGTGCCAGCAGCGGGACAGCGAAATCCTATGGCTACACCTTC.

The V and J genes are TRBV19 and TRBJ2-2; D remains unclear. Per the germline V gene, CDR1 is LNHDA and CDR2 is SQIVND (reference sequence). Trimming shortened V by 3 bases and J by 4 bases, and 15 bases separated the two germline ends. This CDR3 contains 16 residues. The CDR3 spells CASSIPLQIITGELFF. For the CDR3, the DNA is TGTGCCAGTAGTATTCCCCTACAGATTATCACCGGGGAGCTGTTTTTT.

The rearrangement links TRBV7-9 to TRBJ1-2; 10 nucleotides match TRBD1. Trimming removed 4 bases from V and 2 bases from J; junction bases left unmatched: 10. Germline values: CDR1 SEHNR, CDR2 FQNEAQ (reference sequence). The CDR3 extends over 17 amino acids. Here the CDR3 DNA reads TGTGCCAGCAGCTCGTCCCGGGACAGGGGCCAAAACTATGGCTACACCTTC. It encodes CASSSSRDRGQNYGYTF.

This rearrangement joins TRBV29-1 to TRBJ2-7; TRBD2 matches at 9 bases. The CDR3 extends over 13 amino acids. V was clipped by 7 bases and J by 1 base; unmatched bases: 5. Germline V gene data show CDR1 as SQVTM and CDR2 as ANQGSEA. The CDR3 loop is CSGLAGSSYEQYF. CDR3 bases: TGCAGCGGCCTAGCGGGGAGTTCCTACGAGCAGTACTTC.

This clonotype was observed at least ten times. Its ends do not fully match the called genes, so a read error is possible. CDR3 sequence: CASSYGGSGANVLTF. CDR3 nucleotide sequence: TGTGCCAGCAGTTACGGGGGCTCTGGGGCCAACGTCCTGACTTTC. The chain joins TRBV10-3 to TRBJ2-6; maybe TRBD2 (6 bases). Germline assignment: CDR1 ENHRY and CDR2 SYGVKD. This CDR3 has 15 residues.

The chain has TRBV2 and TRBJ1-5; D remains unclear. The ends were cut back, 6 bases at V and 5 bases at J, with 11 bases in the middle. Germline CDR1 and CDR2: SNHLY and FYNNEI. The CDR3 totals 13 residues. Here the CDR3 DNA reads TGTGCCAGCAGGGCGCTAGCGGATCAGCCCCAGCATTTT. Translated: CASRALADQPQHF.

The J gene is TRBJ2-7, the V gene TRBV7-9; a weak D match, TRBD1 (6 bases). The CDR3 extends over 12 amino acids. Germline V gives CDR1 SEHNR, CDR2 FQNEAQ (reference sequence). The germline V and J ends were trimmed by 11 bases and 0 bases, with 11 bases remaining between them. The CDR3: CAFRDISYEQYF. The CDR3 bases are TGTGCCTTCCGGGACATCTCCTACGAGCAGTACTTC.

The rearrangement links TRBV29-1 to TRBJ1-6; 10 bases fit TRBD1. The V gene end was trimmed by 8 bases and the J gene end by 7 bases; junction bases not matched to a gene: 8. Per germline, CDR1 SQVTM and CDR2 ANQGSEA. This CDR3 spans 14 amino acids. CDR3 in DNA: TGCAGCACTGCTGGACAGGGGGGGAATTCACCCCTCCACTTT. Translation: CSTAGQGGNSPLHF.

The gene calls are TRBV7-9 and TRBJ1-6; D is uncertain. Germline CDR1 SEHNR, CDR2 FQNEAQ (reference sequence). The CDR3 is made up of 14 amino acids. V gave up 3 bases and J gave up 9 bases, with 12 bases separating them. As DNA, the CDR3 is TGTGCCAGCAGCTTGGCCAACAGCGTTTCACCCCTCCACTTT. It encodes CASSLANSVSPLHF.

This clonotype came up many times. The chain has TRBV7-3 and TRBJ1-2; D possibly corresponds to TRBD1 (6 bases). The V gene lost 4 bases and the J gene lost 14 bases, with 20 bases spanning the gap. This CDR3 region has 13 residues. Germline CDR1 and CDR2: SGHTA and FQGTGA. CDR3: CASSSGPEGELTF. The CDR3 region has the DNA TGTGCCAGCAGCTCTGGACCTGAGGGGGAATTAACCTTC.

The V gene is TRBV6-1, the J gene TRBJ1-1; D is uncertain. Trimming shortened V by 2 bases and J by 1 base, and 8 bases separated the two germline ends. Germline-derived CDR1 and CDR2 are MNHNS and SASEGT. The CDR3 has 14 amino acids. Here the CDR3 reads CASSEPAKNTEAFF. CDR3 DNA: TGTGCCAGCAGTGAACCGGCAAAGAACACTGAAGCTTTCTTT.

The chain recombines TRBV25-1 with TRBJ2-7; D is perhaps TRBD1 (6 bases). The CDR3 length is 11 residues. The V gene lost 10 bases and the J gene lost 3 bases, with 10 bases spanning the gap. Germline lookup yields CDR1 MGHDK and CDR2 SYGVNS. CDR3 amino acids: CATGQYYEQYF. For the CDR3, the DNA is TGTGCCACCGGACAGTACTACGAGCAGTACTTC.

This chain links TRBV25-1 with TRBJ2-2; D unresolved. The germline V gene has CDR1 MGHDK and CDR2 SYGVNS. Trimming cost V 11 bases and J 7 bases, with 11 bases left between them. The CDR3 is 11 amino acids. CDR3 in DNA: TGTGCCGAGGTGGTAGGCGGGGAGCTGTTTTTT. Translated: CAEVVGGELFF. The full variable domain, completed using reference TRBV25-1 and TRBJ2-2, is EADIYQTPRYLVIGTGKKITLECSQTMGHDKMYWYQQDPGMELHLIHYSYGVNSTEKGDLSSESTVSRIRTEHFPLTLESARPSHTSQYLCAEVVGGELFFGEGSRLTVL.

J is TRBJ1-1 and V is TRBV4-1, with 9 nucleotides matching TRBD1. The CDR3 length is 15 residues. V trimming: 6 bases; J trimming: 2 bases; junction bases outside the gene matches: 7. CDR1 and CDR2 (germline): MGHRA, YSYEKL. CDR3 sequence: CASSSRQGVNTEAFF. The CDR3 DNA reads as TGCGCCAGCAGTTCTAGACAGGGGGTAAACACTGAAGCTTTCTTT.

The chain uses TRBV20-1 and TRBJ2-7, with 15 bases fitting TRBD2. Germline trimming cut 3 bases from V and 2 bases from J; bases unmatched to any gene: 11. This CDR3 is built from 18 residues. Germline CDR1 reads DFQATT; CDR2 reads SNEGSKA (reference sequence). CDR3 in DNA: TGCAGTGCTAGGGGGGGGACTAGCGGGAGGTGGCCCCCCTACGAGCAGTACTTC. Protein: CSARGGTSGRWPPYEQYF.

This clonotype was seen many times. The chain employs TRBV10-1 and TRBJ1-3, with D maybe TRBD1 (5 bases). The length of the CDR3 is 15 residues. Germline V gene data show CDR1 as WNHNN and CDR2 as SYGVQD (reference sequence). The V end was cut by 3 bases, the J end by 0 bases, with 9 bases between. The CDR3 spells CASSEVGASGNTIYF. DNA of the CDR3: TGCGCCAGCAGTGAAGTCGGGGCCTCTGGAAACACCATATATTTT.